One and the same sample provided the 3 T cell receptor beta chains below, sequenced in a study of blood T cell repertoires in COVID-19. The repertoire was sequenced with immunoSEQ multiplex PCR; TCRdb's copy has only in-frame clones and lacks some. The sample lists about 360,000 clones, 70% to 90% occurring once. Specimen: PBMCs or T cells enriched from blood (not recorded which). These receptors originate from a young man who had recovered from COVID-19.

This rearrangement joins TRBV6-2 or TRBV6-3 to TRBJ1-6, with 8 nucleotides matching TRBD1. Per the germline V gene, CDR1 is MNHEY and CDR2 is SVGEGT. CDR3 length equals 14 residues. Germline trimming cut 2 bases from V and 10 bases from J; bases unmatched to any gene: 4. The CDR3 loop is CASSYVRDRSPLHF. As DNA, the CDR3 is TGTGCCAGCAGTTACGTAAGGGACAGGTCACCCCTCCACTTT.

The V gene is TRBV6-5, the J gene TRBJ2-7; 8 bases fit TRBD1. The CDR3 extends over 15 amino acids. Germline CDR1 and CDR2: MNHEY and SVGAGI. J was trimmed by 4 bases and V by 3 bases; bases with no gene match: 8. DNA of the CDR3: TGTGCCAGCAGTTATCACAGGACAGGGCGGTACGAGCAGTACTTC. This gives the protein CASSYHRTGRYEQYF.

This CDR3 is CAWSVYSLNQPQHF. CDR3 DNA: TGTGCCTGGAGTGTTTACAGCCTAAATCAGCCCCAGCATTTT. The gene calls are TRBV30 and TRBJ1-5; D gene uncertain. V lost 0 bases to trimming and J lost 4 bases, with 10 bases between them. Germline loops: CDR1 GTSNPN, CDR2 SVGIG (reference sequence). CDR3 length equals 14 residues.